The source of this T cell receptor (beta chain) is a study of PD-1 blockade in classical Hodgkin lymphoma. Study background: Intravenous delivery of nivolumab at 3 mg/kg to patients occurred every 2 weeks. The study's findings and limits: Only CD4+ TCR diversity, not CD8+, had risen significantly by C4D1. Nothing has yet pinned down what causes the repertoire differences, possibly disease activity or prior therapy.

At least ten counts were recorded for this clone. What it binds is unknown. The CDR3 is made up of 15 amino acids. Trimming removed 2 bases at V and 1 base at J, with 9 bases between. Looked up from germline, CDR1 is LNHDA and CDR2 is SQIVND (reference sequence). With no exception, relapse followed autologous stem cell transplantation in all patients, and brentuximab vedotin exposure varied. The table came from immunoSEQ multiplex PCR; TCRdb's copy has only in-frame clones and leaves some out. The sample shows some 23,000 clones, about two thirds of them seen only once. Sequences were derived from peripheral blood mononuclear cells (PBMCs), sampled at baseline. The TCR comes from a human donor with classical Hodgkin lymphoma. The chain combines TRBV19 with TRBJ2-1; no definite D call. The DNA of the CDR3 is TGTGCCAGTAGTATACTGCAGACATCCTACAATGAGCAGTTCTTC. Amino acids: CASSILQTSYNEQFF.